The TCR beta chain described here comes from a study of blood T cells in healthy people across ages. Using a J-beta primer mix together with a sample-barcoded 5' primer, a second PCR was run for roughly 7 to 11 cycles. MiXCR was run by TCRdb on the 5' RACE reads, yielding one entry per CDR3 protein. The sample has some 1.7 million distinct CDR3 sequences, 25% to 30% seen once; the top ten hold 7.7%. With 11 bases removed from V and 7 bases from J, the gap between germline ends came to 21 bases. Germline lookup yields CDR1 SNHLY and CDR2 FYNNEI. The CDR3 runs 14 residues. Whenever a sample was processed, at least 6 million PBMCs were isolated.

The receptor was isolated from a woman aged 25 to 39 in good health. The chain recombines TRBV2 with TRBJ1-5, with D possibly TRBD1 on 5 matching bases. Source material: blood. This CDR3 is CAGSGGRGEQPQHF. CDR3 DNA: TGTGCCGGCTCGGGGGGGAGAGGAGAACAGCCCCAGCATTTT.